Listed here is a single TCR beta chain. It has no known antigen specificity. It has no much larger one-base neighbor in the sample; base qualities were not kept. Library construction relied on the immunoSEQ multiplex PCR assay. This is the immuneACCESS table as TCRdb keeps it, with only in-frame sequences that have V and J called. A part of the clones is gone; compared with another copy, unresolved V genes explain less than half, and the rest is unexplained. The sample data list some 70,000 clones, and approximately 90% of these were observed just once. The ten largest clones capture 1.5% of the sample. The data belong to a study of T cell changes during pregnancy in multiple sclerosis (dated by TCRdb to between 2017 and 2020). Regarding the research as a whole: Changes in the T cell repertoire over the course of pregnancy were examined in this study in women with multiple sclerosis.

Sequencing was performed on peripheral blood, taken in the third trimester of pregnancy. The clonotype comes from a female donor with multiple sclerosis, enrolled in a pregnancy study.

CDR3 region: CASRRTREETQYF. The bases read TGTGCCAGCAGGAGGACTAGAGAGGAGACCCAGTACTTC. This sequence uses TRBV11-3 and TRBJ2-5; the junction holds 7 bases that match TRBD2. The germline V and J ends show losses of 6 bases and 5 bases respectively, and no gene match explains 6 bases of the junction. The CDR3, cysteine through phenylalanine, is 13 amino acids long. Here the CDR3 DNA is all that survives: 39 bases in frame from base 1. From the germline V gene, CDR1 is SGHNT and CDR2 is YENEEA.